These 7 T cell receptor beta chains were all obtained from the same sample, sequenced in a study of tumor-infiltrating lymphocytes in primary liver carcinoma. Unsorted bulk tissue of about 17-32 mg yielded co-extracted RNA and DNA. A constant-region primer served to make TCR beta cDNA from roughly 500 ng total RNA. Three rounds of nested multiplex PCR with slightly modified ARM-PCR produced TCR beta libraries. Amplification in the first two PCR rounds was performed using TRBV1-TRBV30 forward primers and a C-beta reverse primer for around 9 cycles each. TCRdb fed the multiplex PCR reads into MiXCR, producing one record per CDR3 protein. The repertoire holds roughly 57,000 distinct CDR3 sequences, with 70% to 85% as singletons. The sequencing sample was made of liver tumor tissue from sampling region 2. Described subset: tumor region T2, inferior pole. These receptor sequences come from a man between 40 and 49 years old with primary liver carcinoma and hepatitis B virus infection.

Points on this clonotype: The junction departs from germline at one end; a sequencing error may be responsible. The gene calls are TRBV5-4 and TRBJ2-2; TRBD2 aligns across 7 bases. The CDR3 runs to 16 residues. Looked up from germline, CDR1 is SGHNT and CDR2 is YYREEE (reference sequence). The CDR3, as DNA: TGTGCCAGCAGTGGGTCTAGCGGACCTAACACCGGGGAGCTTTTTTTT. Its protein product is CASSGSSGPNTGELFF.

Only one count was recorded for this clonotype. This may arise from a read error, as a much more abundant clone is one base away. The V gene is TRBV30, the J gene TRBJ2-2, with TRBD2 identical over 13 bases. Germline trimming cut 4 bases from V and 9 bases from J; bases unmatched to any gene: 5. This CDR3 has 14 amino acids. In germline, CDR1 is GTSNPN, CDR2 SVGIG (reference sequence). This chain's CDR3 is CAWTRLAGGWELFF. In DNA, the CDR3 is TGTGCCTGGACCCGACTAGCGGGAGGTTGGGAGCTGTTTTTT.

The V and J genes are TRBV5-6 and TRBJ1-2, with D hard to call. Germline lookup yields CDR1 SGHDT and CDR2 YYEEEE. The CDR3 loop spans 14 amino acids. The V and J ends lost 2 bases and 5 bases respectively, with 13 bases between them. The CDR3: CASSLLRAVYGYTF. The CDR3 nucleotides are TGTGCCAGCAGCTTATTGAGGGCAGTTTATGGCTACACCTTC.

As to this clonotype: The junction differs from germline at one of its ends, possibly a read error. The chain uses TRBV30 and TRBJ1-5, with D maybe TRBD1 (5 bases). CDR1 is GTSNPN and CDR2 is SVGIG in the germline V gene (reference sequence). This CDR3 region has 14 residues. Here the CDR3 reads CAWGVMGRNQPQHF. The CDR3 nucleotides are TGTGCCTGGGGTGTGATGGGGCGAAATCAGCCCCAGCATTTT.

Turning to this clonotype: Relative to the germline gene, one junction end is altered; a read error may explain this. The V call is TRBV6-1, the J call TRBJ1-3; maybe TRBD1 (5 bases). There are 15 residues in the CDR3. Germline loops: CDR1 MNHNS, CDR2 SASEGT. The CDR3 loop reads CANSGQVRSGNTIYF. DNA of the CDR3: TGTGCCAACAGTGGACAAGTGCGTTCTGGAAACACCATATATTTT.

This clonotype was found many times. The rearrangement joins TRBV10-2 to TRBJ2-1; no firm D call. This CDR3 region has 12 residues. Germline assignment: CDR1 WSHSY and CDR2 SAAADI. V dropped 10 bases and J dropped 8 bases, with 15 bases sitting between them. DNA for the CDR3: TGCGCCACCTCGTTTGGGGTGGATGAGCAGTTCTTC. Its translation is CATSFGVDEQFF.

Comment on this clonotype: Mismatch with germline at one junction end may stem from a read error. V gene TRBV4-2 combines with J gene TRBJ1-1, with TRBD1 matching over 8 bases. The CDR3 has 17 amino acids. Per the germline V gene, CDR1 is LGHNA and CDR2 is YNFKEQ. CDR3 sequence: CASSLEYGQGSWTGAFF. The CDR3 nucleotides read TGTGCCAGCAGCCTAGAGTACGGACAGGGTTCTTGGACTGGAGCTTTCTTT.